The text below deals with one TCR beta chain. The antigen remains undetermined. Amplification used 60 Vbeta primers and 13 Jbeta primers. Profiling relied on immunoSEQ multiplex PCR, and the TCRdb table lists in-frame clones only, not all of them. The sample shows more than 150,000 clones, 81% of them seen only once. Trimming cost V 1 base and J 4 bases, with 10 bases left between them. The CDR3 is made up of 14 amino acids. Germline CDR1 MGHRA, CDR2 YSYEKL. This sample stems from a study of cytomegalovirus exposure and HLA in healthy donors. General observations from the study: Information on immune exposure was restricted to one variable (CMV serostatus). TCR beta chain V- and J-gene trimming was linked, in a later analysis, to a missense variant in DCLRE1C. Investigators reported about 160 TCR beta chains as tied to cytomegalovirus.

The chain employs TRBV4-1 and TRBJ2-5, with D hard to call. The origin of this receptor is a middle-aged man in good health and CMV-seronegative. Sequencing used PBMCs. The CDR3 sequence: CASSQVTAVETQYF. The CDR3 DNA reads as TGCGCCAGCAGCCAAGTGACGGCGGTAGAGACCCAGTACTTC.